The next 11 T cell receptor beta chains were all read from a single sample in a study of regulatory T cells in long-lasting Graves disease. This sample's time point: persistent/refractory GD, antithyroid drugs over 5 years with positive TRAb. RNA isolated from PBMCs was used to make the TCR library. Building the TCR beta libraries relied on iRepertoire HTBI primers, and CDR3 regions underwent Arm-PCR. One entry per CDR3 protein, called by TCRdb with MiXCR from the multiplex PCR reads. The sample consists of 700,000 or so distinct CDR3 sequences, 30% of them appearing once. The sample here was peripheral blood mononuclear cells (PBMCs), taken when the disease was refractory, from a patient treated with antithyroid drugs. The receptors originated from a female donor with Graves disease.

Many counts were recorded for this clonotype. The V and J genes are TRBV2 and TRBJ1-2; D is unresolved. This CDR3 has 14 residues. V shed 10 bases and J shed 3 bases, with 18 bases lying between them. Germline CDR1 and CDR2: SNHLY and FYNNEI. CDR3 residues: CAMRKRVGDYGYTF. The CDR3 DNA reads TGTGCCATGAGGAAGCGGGTCGGTGACTATGGCTACACCTTC.

The V and J genes are TRBV5-5 and TRBJ2-2; perhaps D is TRBD1 or TRBD2 (6 bases each). Germline CDR1 is SGHKS and CDR2 is YYEKEE (reference sequence). Trimming took off 2 bases at V and 2 bases at J, with 19 bases between the two ends. CDR3 length: 18 amino acids. The CDR3 DNA reads TGTGCCAGCAGCTTCTCCATTCGGTGGGGGGCCAACACCGGGGAGCTGTTTTTT. It translates to CASSFSIRWGANTGELFF. Drawing the rest from reference TRBV5-5 and TRBJ2-2, the complete variable domain is DAGVTQSPTHLIKTRGQQVTLRCSPISGHKSVSWYQQVLGQGPQFIFQYYEKEERGRGNFPDRFSARQFPNYSSELNVNALLLGDSALYLCASSFSIRWGANTGELFFGEGSRLTVL.

This clonotype has at least ten counts. V gene TRBV6-1 combines with J gene TRBJ1-4; TRBD1 agrees at 10 bases. The CDR3 has 14 amino acids. CDR1 and CDR2 from the germline V gene are MNHNS and SASEGT. Unmatched junction bases numbered 5, after V lost 6 bases and J lost 7 bases. The DNA for the CDR3 is TGTGCCAGCAGCTTGGACAGGGGGAGTGAAAAACTGTTTTTT. This translates into CASSLDRGSEKLFF.

In this sample, this clonotype turned up a few times. V is TRBV11-2 and J is TRBJ2-6, with a tentative D call TRBD1 (5 bases). Germline assignment: CDR1 SGHAT and CDR2 FQNNGV. Trimming shortened V by 1 base and J by 3 bases, and 7 bases separated the two germline ends. The CDR3 loop spans 15 amino acids. CDR3 sequence (DNA): TGTGCCAGCAGCTTAGCAGGGTTTGGGGCCAACGTCCTGACTTTC. Translated: CASSLAGFGANVLTF.

In its sample, this clonotype was seen a few times. The chain links TRBV27 to TRBJ1-1; 10 bases fit TRBD1. The CDR3 loop spans 14 amino acids. Losses at the gene ends were 4 bases for V and 3 bases for J; bases not matched to a gene: 2. The germline V gene encodes CDR1 MNHEY and CDR2 SMNVEV (reference sequence). The CDR3 DNA reads as TGTGCCAGCAGTTCGGACAGGGGGTACACTGAAGCTTTCTTT. This codes for CASSSDRGYTEAFF.

The chain combines TRBV24-1 with TRBJ2-5; 10 nucleotides align to TRBD1. This CDR3 is built from 13 residues. Germline assignment: CDR1 KGHDR and CDR2 SFDVKD. V shed 9 bases and J 3 bases; nucleotides not matched to a gene: 3. CDR3 amino acids: CATGGTGEETQYF. For the CDR3, the DNA is TGTGCCACCGGCGGGACAGGGGAAGAGACCCAGTACTTC.

This clonotype was detected only once. The V call is TRBV30, the J call TRBJ2-6; D not certain. Trimming took 0 bases from V and 4 from J, leaving 10 bases between them. The CDR3 sequence is 15 residues long. Germline assignment: CDR1 GTSNPN and CDR2 SVGIG (reference sequence). CDR3 sequence reads: CAWSVVQTGANVLTF. The CDR3 region has the DNA TGTGCCTGGAGTGTCGTCCAAACCGGGGCCAACGTCCTGACTTTC.

The CDR3 is CASSPPGINTEAFF. CDR3 nucleotide sequence: TGTGCCAGCAGTCCACCGGGCATCAACACTGAAGCTTTCTTT. The rearrangement joins TRBV25-1 to TRBJ1-1; D is unresolved. The germline V and J ends were trimmed by 5 bases and 2 bases, with 12 bases remaining between them. CDR3 length: 14 amino acids. Germline lookup yields CDR1 MGHDK and CDR2 SYGVNS.

This clonotype has a handful of counts. The rearrangement joins TRBV20-1 to TRBJ2-2, with D tentatively TRBD2 (6 bases). V dropped 5 bases and J dropped 6 bases, with 10 bases sitting between them. This CDR3 comprises 12 residues. Germline CDR1 DFQATT, CDR2 SNEGSKA (reference sequence). The CDR3 nucleotides are TGCAGTGCTCGGGGGAGTTCCGGGGAGCTGTTTTTT. It translates to CSARGSSGELFF.

The chain couples TRBV3-1 to TRBJ1-1; D may be TRBD1 (6 bases). Germline V CDR1 and CDR2: LGHDT, YNNKEL (reference sequence). This CDR3 is built from 14 residues. Trimming cost V 3 bases and J 1 base, with 9 bases left between them. The CDR3 sequence is CASSQGHTNTEAFF. The CDR3 nucleotides read TGTGCCAGCAGCCAGGGACACACGAACACTGAAGCTTTCTTT.

This clonotype was seen repeatedly, ten times or more. V and J are TRBV6-5 and TRBJ2-7, with a tentative D call TRBD2 (5 bases). Germline CDR1 and CDR2: MNHEY and SVGAGI. V lost 0 bases to trimming and J lost 2 bases, with 20 bases between them. The CDR3 runs 18 residues. The DNA for the CDR3 is TGTGCCAGCAGTTACTCGATGCGCGGGTCTGCACACCCCTACGAGCAGTACTTC. It specifies CASSYSMRGSAHPYEQYF.